The sequence of this TCR beta chain was determined in a study of CD8+ T cells in alopecia areata. Whole-study context: For the treated group, dosing was oral tofacitinib at 5 to 10 mg twice daily. The drug, tofacitinib, lasted 6 to 18 months, followed by 6 months off drug.

Extracted from the samples, RNA was reverse transcribed into cDNA to serve as the sequencing template. Sequencing was performed with immunoSEQ multiplex PCR; in TCRdb, only in-frame clones are kept and a portion is missing. The sample has 140,000 to 150,000 clones, more than 45% seen once; the top ten hold about 6.4%. Both CD4+ and CD8+ T cells were separated by sorting PBMCs. Germline assignment: CDR1 SGDLS and CDR2 YYNGEE. Trimming shortened V by 3 bases and J by 4 bases, and 13 bases separated the two germline ends. The CDR3 is made up of 14 amino acids. The TCR sequence derives from a human donor with alopecia areata. The V and J genes are TRBV9 and TRBJ2-5; D tentatively reads TRBD1 or TRBD2 (5 bases each). Sequencing input: CD4+ T cells sorted from blood. DNA for the CDR3: TGTGCCAGCAGCGCCCAGGGAGATCGAGAGACCCAGTACTTC. This codes for CASSAQGDRETQYF.